Shown below are 27 T cell receptor beta chains from a single sample sequenced in a study of graft-versus-host responses after intestinal transplantation. Method: immunoSEQ multiplex PCR; TCRdb's copy keeps in-frame clones and lacks some. The sample lists about 130,000 clones, 90% to 95% seen once, with roughly 0.17% in the top ten. These TCRs' antigens remain unknown. The input for sequencing was unstimulated CD4+ T cells sorted from spleen or lymph node cells, taken before intestinal transplant. The receptors come from a human donor who received an intestinal transplant.

The genes are TRBV9 and TRBJ2-7; D might be TRBD1 (5 bases). The ends were cut back, 0 bases at V and 2 bases at J, with 12 bases in the middle. CDR1 SGDLS and CDR2 YYNGEE come from the germline V gene. The CDR3 sequence is 15 residues long. In nucleotides, the CDR3 is TGTGCCAGCAGCGTAGGGGGCGACCGAACCTACGAGCAGTACTTC. Translation: CASSVGGDRTYEQYF.

V usage is TRBV5-4 and J usage is TRBJ1-2, with 8 positions matching TRBD1. CDR3 size: 13 residues. Germline-derived CDR1 and CDR2 are SGHNT and YYREEE (reference sequence). V lost 4 bases, J lost 8 bases, and 7 bases stayed unmatched. The CDR3 here is CASSPTGASGYTF. CDR3 DNA sequence: TGTGCCAGCAGCCCGACAGGGGCGAGCGGCTACACCTTC.

This chain links TRBV19 with TRBJ1-5; no clear D gene. This CDR3 comprises 12 residues. V was shortened by 4 bases and J by 2 bases, with 3 bases between the two germline ends. Germline CDR1 and CDR2: LNHDA and SQIVND (reference sequence). The CDR3 loop reads CASSRGNQPQHF. The CDR3 DNA is TGTGCCAGTAGTAGGGGCAATCAGCCCCAGCATTTT.

The rearrangement links TRBV9 to TRBJ2-2; possible D gene TRBD1, 6 bases. Germline loops: CDR1 SGDLS, CDR2 YYNGEE. V shed 6 bases and J shed 6 bases, with 12 bases lying between them. The CDR3 loop spans 13 amino acids. CDR3 in DNA: TGTGCCAGCACCCCAGGGGTACCCGGGGAGCTGTTTTTT. Its translation is CASTPGVPGELFF.

The rearrangement links TRBV7-7 to TRBJ2-5, with a possible D match to TRBD2 (6 bases). Germline loops: CDR1 SSHAT, CDR2 FNYEAQ (reference sequence). The V and J ends lost 4 bases and 3 bases respectively, with 9 bases between them. The CDR3 sequence is 13 residues long. CDR3 protein: CASSSREKETQYF. Written as DNA, the CDR3 is TGTGCCAGCAGCTCCCGGGAGAAAGAGACCCAGTACTTC.

V gene TRBV30 combines with J gene TRBJ1-1; the D gene is possibly TRBD1 (5 bases). Trimming took off 3 bases at V and 1 base at J, with 21 bases between the two ends. The CDR3 consists of 17 residues. Germline CDR1 and CDR2: GTSNPN and SVGIG (reference sequence). The DNA of the CDR3 is TGTGCCTGGAGATCCGGTCCGAGGGGAGGAGGGAACACTGAAGCTTTCTTT. It encodes CAWRSGPRGGGNTEAFF.

This clone occurred once. The V and J genes are TRBV5-1 and TRBJ1-1; D unclear. The CDR3 runs to 14 residues. The germline gives CDR1 SGHRS, CDR2 YFSETQ. Between the trimmed V and J ends, which lost 0 bases and 4 bases, there was a span of 10 bases. This chain's CDR3 is CASSLDSWSTEAFF. The CDR3 DNA reads TGCGCCAGCAGCTTGGACAGCTGGTCCACTGAAGCTTTCTTT.

The chain links TRBV6-6 to TRBJ2-5; possibly TRBD2 for D (6 bases). The CDR3 loop spans 16 amino acids. V gave up 9 bases and J gave up 5 bases, with 25 bases separating them. Germline values: CDR1 MNHNY, CDR2 SVGAGI (reference sequence). The CDR3 DNA reads as TGTGCCAGTTGCTTGCGGGGACCGATTGATCGGGAGACCCAGTACTTC. Amino acid sequence: CASCLRGPIDRETQYF.

The chain carries TRBV2 and TRBJ1-2; D is ambiguous. V shed 1 base and J shed 4 bases, with 10 bases lying between them. This CDR3 is built from 14 residues. CDR1 is SNHLY, CDR2 FYNNEI, per germline. In DNA form, the CDR3 reads TGTGCCAGCAGTGAAGAAAAGGCAGTCTATGGCTACACCTTC. It yields the protein CASSEEKAVYGYTF.

This chain uses TRBV6-5 with TRBJ2-1; a possible D gene is TRBD2 (6 bases). The CDR3 is 13 amino acids. Germline V gives CDR1 MNHEY, CDR2 SVGAGI. V lost 4 bases, J lost 7 bases, and 11 bases lay in between. DNA for the CDR3: TGTGCCAGCAGTTCCCGGAGGGGTAATGAGCAGTTCTTC. Amino acid sequence: CASSSRRGNEQFF.

The chain combines TRBV11-3 with TRBJ2-3; 9 bases line up with TRBD1. The CDR3 extends over 18 amino acids. The V gene end was trimmed by 4 bases and the J gene end by 1 base; junction bases not matched to a gene: 12. From germline, CDR1 is SGHNT and CDR2 YENEEA. The chain's CDR3 is CASSWGQGNRYGTDTQYF. The CDR3 nucleotides read TGTGCCAGCAGCTGGGGACAGGGAAACCGGTACGGCACAGATACGCAGTATTTT.

The chain employs TRBV6-5 and TRBJ2-7; 7 bases map to TRBD2. Germline loops: CDR1 MNHEY, CDR2 SVGAGI. The CDR3 has 14 amino acids. After removal of 4 bases from V and 5 bases from J, the junction contained 8 bases not matched to a gene. CDR3 in DNA: TGTGCCAGCAGTTGGGCGGGAGCTGTCCACGAGCAGTACTTC. Translated: CASSWAGAVHEQYF.

The J gene is TRBJ1-3, the V gene TRBV7-2; D call uncertain. There are 14 residues in the CDR3. Germline V gene sequence: CDR1 SGHTA, CDR2 FQGNSA. V was pared by 3 bases and J by 0 bases, with 6 bases between. The CDR3 is CASSLGDSGNTIYF. The CDR3 DNA is TGTGCCAGCAGCTTGGGTGACTCTGGAAACACCATATATTTT. Looking up the rest from reference TRBV7-2 and TRBJ1-3 gives the full variable domain: GAGVSQSPSNKVTEKGKDVELRCDPISGHTALYWYRQSLGQGLEFLIYFQGNSAPDKSGLPSDRFSAERTGGSVSTLTIQRTQQEDSAVYLCASSLGDSGNTIYFGEGSWLTVV.

The CDR3 reads CASFWTGLGEKLFF. CDR3 in DNA: TGTGCCAGCTTTTGGACAGGGCTGGGTGAAAAACTGTTTTTT. This rearrangement joins TRBV2 to TRBJ1-4; TRBD1 matches at 8 bases. Germline lookup yields CDR1 SNHLY and CDR2 FYNNEI. The CDR3 runs 14 residues. Unmatched junction bases numbered 9, after V lost 8 bases and J lost 7 bases.

The chain combines TRBV4-2 with TRBJ1-1, with TRBD1 as a possible D gene (6 bases). V lost 2 bases, J lost 1 base, and 11 bases lay in between. The length of the CDR3 is 15 residues. Germline V CDR1 and CDR2: LGHNA, YNFKEQ. The chain's CDR3 is CASSQRGGSNTEAFF. For the CDR3, the DNA is TGTGCCAGCAGCCAAAGGGGGGGCTCGAACACTGAAGCTTTCTTT.

This chain's CDR3 is CASSPVPGQNTEAFF. Here the CDR3 DNA reads TGTGCCAGCAGCCCAGTCCCGGGACAGAACACTGAAGCTTTCTTT. The V and J genes are TRBV11-2 and TRBJ1-1; a weak D match, TRBD1 (6 bases). Germline CDR1 and CDR2: SGHAT and FQNNGV. The CDR3 is 15 residues long. Trimming stripped 5 bases from V and 1 base from J, with 14 bases between. Full variable domain (rest looked up from reference TRBV11-2 and TRBJ1-1): EAGVAQSPRYKIIEKRQSVAFWCNPISGHATLYWYQQILGQGPKLLIQFQNNGVVDDSQLPKDRFSAERLKGVDSTLKIQPAKLEDSAVYLCASSPVPGQNTEAFFGQGTRLTVV.

This chain joins TRBV19 and TRBJ2-2; D is ambiguous. The germline gives CDR1 LNHDA, CDR2 SQIVND (reference sequence). This CDR3 comprises 15 residues. The V end lost 0 bases, the J end lost 3 bases, and 8 bases lay between the germline ends. The CDR3 DNA reads as TGTGCCAGTAGTATAGAACAGTGGGACACCGGGGAGCTGTTTTTT. It codes for CASSIEQWDTGELFF.

V is TRBV18 and J is TRBJ1-5; the D gene is possibly TRBD1 (5 bases). The V and J ends lost 1 base and 16 bases respectively, with 14 bases between them. The germline gives CDR1 KGHSH, CDR2 LQKENI. The CDR3 loop spans 12 amino acids. The CDR3 region is CASSPRDLRLHF. The CDR3 region has the DNA TGTGCCAGCTCACCACGGGACCTGCGTTTACATTTT.

The DNA for the CDR3 is TGTGCCAGCAGTTTATTAGGAGACAGGGGAAGAGGGTATGGCTACACCTTC. Its translation: CASSLLGDRGRGYGYTF. This sequence joins TRBV27 and TRBJ1-2; TRBD1 aligns across 8 bases. Germline V gives CDR1 MNHEY, CDR2 SMNVEV (reference sequence). V gave up 1 base and J gave up 5 bases; unmatched junction bases: 12. The CDR3 runs to 17 residues.

The chain has TRBV5-1 and TRBJ2-5; D tentatively reads TRBD1 or TRBD2 (5 bases each). The CDR3 extends over 15 amino acids. V lost 4 bases and J 5 bases, leaving 18 bases between the germline ends. From germline, CDR1 is SGHRS and CDR2 YFSETQ. CDR3 in DNA: TGCGCCAGCAGCCCGCCGGGACGCCAGGGCGAGACCCAGTACTTC. As protein: CASSPPGRQGETQYF.

This clone was picked up one time. The gene calls are TRBV7-9 and TRBJ1-1; no clear D gene. The CDR3 totals 13 residues. V lost 4 bases and J lost 4, with 10 bases in between. Germline loops: CDR1 SEHNR, CDR2 FQNEAQ (reference sequence). For the CDR3, the DNA is TGTGCCAGCAGCTCCACGGGAACCACTGAAGCTTTCTTT. This codes for CASSSTGTTEAFF.

V gene TRBV29-1 combines with J gene TRBJ1-2, with 7 positions matching TRBD1. This CDR3 spans 12 amino acids. The V gene end was trimmed by 4 bases and the J gene end by 5 bases; junction bases not matched to a gene: 4. CDR1 SQVTM and CDR2 ANQGSEA come from the germline V gene. CDR3 nucleotides: TGCAGCGTTGGGCAGGGACAGTATGGCTACACCTTC. Protein sequence: CSVGQGQYGYTF.

About this clone itself: The same CDR3 is also encoded by other DNA sequences in this sample. In DNA form, the CDR3 reads TGTGCCAGCAGTGAAGTCTACGAGCAGTACTTC. Protein sequence: CASSEVYEQYF. The chain combines TRBV2 with TRBJ2-7; D gene ambiguous. CDR1 is SNHLY, CDR2 FYNNEI, per germline. The CDR3 has 11 residues. The germline V and J ends were trimmed by 1 base and 3 bases, with 1 base remaining between them.

The CDR3 sequence: CASSVGLSSGNTIYF. For the CDR3, the DNA is TGTGCCAGCAGTGTGGGGCTCAGCTCTGGAAACACCATATATTTT. The chain has TRBV6-1 and TRBJ1-3; maybe TRBD1 (5 bases). The V gene's germline CDR1 is MNHNS and CDR2 SASEGT. The CDR3 sequence is 15 residues long. Trimming cost V 4 bases and J 0 bases, with 10 bases left between them.

The chain joins TRBV2 to TRBJ1-4; unclear D gene. V gave up 8 bases and J gave up 4 bases, with 8 bases separating them. In germline, CDR1 is SNHLY, CDR2 FYNNEI. The CDR3 totals 12 residues. CDR3 residues: CASFRFNEKLFF. DNA for the CDR3: TGTGCCAGCTTCAGGTTTAATGAAAAACTGTTTTTT.

This clone was detected only once. The chain uses TRBV19 and TRBJ1-4, with D perhaps matching TRBD1 (6 bases). Germline V gene data show CDR1 as LNHDA and CDR2 as SQIVND (reference sequence). This CDR3 has 15 residues. Trimming shortened V by 3 bases and J by 6 bases, and 14 bases separated the two germline ends. CDR3 DNA sequence: TGTGCCAGTAGTATCCACAGGGTTGATTATGAAAAACTGTTTTTT. Encoded protein: CASSIHRVDYEKLFF. Full variable domain (missing parts from reference TRBV19 and TRBJ1-4): DGGITQSPKYLFRKEGQNVTLSCEQNLNHDAMYWYRQDPGQGLRLIYYSQIVNDFQKGDIAEGYSVSREKKESFPLTVTSAQKNPTAFYLCASSIHRVDYEKLFFGSGTQLSVL.

V is TRBV7-8 and J is TRBJ1-1, with D possibly matching TRBD1 (5 bases). CDR3 length equals 15 residues. V was shortened by 4 bases and J by 0 bases, with 12 bases between the two germline ends. CDR1 is SGHVS, CDR2 FQNEAQ, per germline. CDR3 in amino acids: CASSSQGLLNTEAFF. For the CDR3, the DNA is TGTGCCAGCAGCTCTCAGGGCCTACTGAACACTGAAGCTTTCTTT.